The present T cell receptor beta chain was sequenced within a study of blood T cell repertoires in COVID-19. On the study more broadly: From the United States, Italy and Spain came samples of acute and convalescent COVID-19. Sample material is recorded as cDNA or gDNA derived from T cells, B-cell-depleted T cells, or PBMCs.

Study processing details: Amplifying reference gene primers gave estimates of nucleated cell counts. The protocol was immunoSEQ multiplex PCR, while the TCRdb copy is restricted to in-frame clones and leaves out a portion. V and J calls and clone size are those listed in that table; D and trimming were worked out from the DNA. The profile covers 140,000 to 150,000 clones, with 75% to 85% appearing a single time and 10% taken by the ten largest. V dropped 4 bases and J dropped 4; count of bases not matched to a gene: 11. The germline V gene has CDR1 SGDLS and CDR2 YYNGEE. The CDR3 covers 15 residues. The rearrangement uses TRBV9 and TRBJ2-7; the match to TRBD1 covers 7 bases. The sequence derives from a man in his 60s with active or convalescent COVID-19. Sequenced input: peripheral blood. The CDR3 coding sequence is TGTGCCAGCAGCATGACAGGGACAGCCCCTTACGAGCAGTACTTC. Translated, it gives CASSMTGTAPYEQYF.